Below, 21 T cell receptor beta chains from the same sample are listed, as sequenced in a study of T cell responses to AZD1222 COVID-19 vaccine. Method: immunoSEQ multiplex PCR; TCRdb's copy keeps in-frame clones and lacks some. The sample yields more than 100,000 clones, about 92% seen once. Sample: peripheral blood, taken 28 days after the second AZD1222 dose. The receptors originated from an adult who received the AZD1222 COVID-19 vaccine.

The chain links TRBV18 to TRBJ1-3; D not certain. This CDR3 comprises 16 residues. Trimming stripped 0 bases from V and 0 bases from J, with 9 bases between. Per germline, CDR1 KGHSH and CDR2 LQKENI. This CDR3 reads CASSPPETASGNTIYF. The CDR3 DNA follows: TGTGCCAGCTCACCACCGGAGACGGCCTCTGGAAACACCATATATTTT.

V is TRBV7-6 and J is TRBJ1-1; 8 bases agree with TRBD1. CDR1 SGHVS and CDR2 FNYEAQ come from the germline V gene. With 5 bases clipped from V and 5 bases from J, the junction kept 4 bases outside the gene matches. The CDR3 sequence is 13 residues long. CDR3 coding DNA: TGTGCCAGCAGCGTCCAGGGGGCGACTGAAGCTTTCTTT. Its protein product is CASSVQGATEAFF.

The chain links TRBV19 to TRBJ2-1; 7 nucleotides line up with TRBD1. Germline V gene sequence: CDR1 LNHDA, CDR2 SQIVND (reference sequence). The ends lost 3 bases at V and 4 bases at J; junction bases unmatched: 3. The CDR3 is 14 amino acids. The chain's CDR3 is CASSIRTGYNEQFF. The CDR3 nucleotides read TGTGCCAGTAGTATCCGGACAGGATACAATGAGCAGTTCTTC.

This CDR3 reads CATQIPGAGNTIYF. DNA for the CDR3: TGTGCCACTCAGATCCCGGGGGCAGGAAACACCATATATTTT. The chain employs TRBV6-5 and TRBJ1-3; TRBD1 is a possible D gene (6 bases). CDR3 length: 14 residues. V lost 10 bases and J lost 4, with 17 bases in between. In germline, CDR1 is MNHEY, CDR2 SVGAGI.

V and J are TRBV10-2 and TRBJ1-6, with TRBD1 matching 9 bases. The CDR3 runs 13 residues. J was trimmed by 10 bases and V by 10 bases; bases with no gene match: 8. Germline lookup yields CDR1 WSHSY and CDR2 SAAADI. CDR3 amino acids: CATRDRVDSPLHF. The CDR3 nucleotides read TGCGCCACCCGGGACAGGGTGGACTCACCCCTCCACTTT.

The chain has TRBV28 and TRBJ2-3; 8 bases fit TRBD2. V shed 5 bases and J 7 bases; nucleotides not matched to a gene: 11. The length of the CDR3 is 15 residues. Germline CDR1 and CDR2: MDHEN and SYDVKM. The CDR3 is CASSKPGLGENTQYF. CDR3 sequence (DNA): TGTGCCAGCAGTAAACCGGGACTAGGGGAGAATACGCAGTATTTT.

The CDR3 nucleotides are TGTGCCAGCAGTCCGACATTGAACACTGAAGCTTTCTTT. It is translated as CASSPTLNTEAFF. The rearrangement joins TRBV27 to TRBJ1-1; no reliable D call. V gave up 5 bases and J gave up 0 bases, with 7 bases separating them. CDR3 length equals 13 residues. Germline-derived CDR1 and CDR2 are MNHEY and SMNVEV (reference sequence).

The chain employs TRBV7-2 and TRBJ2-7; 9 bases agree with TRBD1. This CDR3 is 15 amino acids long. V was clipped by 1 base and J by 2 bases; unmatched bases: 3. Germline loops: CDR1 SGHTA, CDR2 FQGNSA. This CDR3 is CASSLETGGAYEQYF. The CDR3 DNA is TGTGCCAGCAGCTTAGAGACAGGGGGAGCCTACGAGCAGTACTTC.

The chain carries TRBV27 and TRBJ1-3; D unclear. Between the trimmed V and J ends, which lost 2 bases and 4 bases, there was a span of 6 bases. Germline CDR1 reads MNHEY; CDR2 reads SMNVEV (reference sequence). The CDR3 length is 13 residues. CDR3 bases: TGTGCCAGCAGTTTAGGGCAGGGAAACACCATATATTTT. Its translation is CASSLGQGNTIYF.

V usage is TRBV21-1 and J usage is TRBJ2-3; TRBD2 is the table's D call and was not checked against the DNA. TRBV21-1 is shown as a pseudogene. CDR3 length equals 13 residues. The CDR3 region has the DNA TGTGCCAGCAGCACTGAGAGCCCCGATACGCAGTATTTT. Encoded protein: CASSTESPDTQYF.

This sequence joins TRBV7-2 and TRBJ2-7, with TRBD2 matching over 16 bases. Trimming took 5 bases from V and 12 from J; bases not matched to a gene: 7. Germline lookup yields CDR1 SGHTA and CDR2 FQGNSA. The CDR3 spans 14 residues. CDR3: CASSPGTSGGGRYF. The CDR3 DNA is TGTGCCAGCAGCCCCGGGACTAGCGGGGGGGGTCGGTACTTC.

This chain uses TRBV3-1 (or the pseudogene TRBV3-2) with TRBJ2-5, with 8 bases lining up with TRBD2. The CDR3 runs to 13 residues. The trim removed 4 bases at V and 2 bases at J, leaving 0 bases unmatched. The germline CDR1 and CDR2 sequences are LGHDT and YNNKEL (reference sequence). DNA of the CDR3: TGTGCCAGCAGCCCTAGCGGGCAAGAGACCCAGTACTTC. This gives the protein CASSPSGQETQYF.

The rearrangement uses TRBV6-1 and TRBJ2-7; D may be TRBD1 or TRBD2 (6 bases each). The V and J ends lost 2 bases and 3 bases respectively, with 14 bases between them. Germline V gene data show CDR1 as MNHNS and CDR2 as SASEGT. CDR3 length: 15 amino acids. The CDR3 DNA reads TGTGCCAGCAGTGAATCCCGGGGGACAAACTACGAGCAGTACTTC. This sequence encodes CASSESRGTNYEQYF.

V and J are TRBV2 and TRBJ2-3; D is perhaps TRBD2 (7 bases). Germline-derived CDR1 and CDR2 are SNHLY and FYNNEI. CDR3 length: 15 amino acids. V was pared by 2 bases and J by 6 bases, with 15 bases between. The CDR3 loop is CASSESRGGRDTQYF. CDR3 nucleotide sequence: TGTGCCAGCAGTGAATCAAGGGGGGGAAGGGATACGCAGTATTTT.

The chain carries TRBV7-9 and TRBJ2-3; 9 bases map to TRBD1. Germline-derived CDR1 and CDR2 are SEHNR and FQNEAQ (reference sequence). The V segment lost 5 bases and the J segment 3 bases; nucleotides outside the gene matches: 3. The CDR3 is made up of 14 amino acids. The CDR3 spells CASSRDRATDTQYF. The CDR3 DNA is TGTGCCAGCAGCCGGGACAGGGCGACAGATACGCAGTATTTT.

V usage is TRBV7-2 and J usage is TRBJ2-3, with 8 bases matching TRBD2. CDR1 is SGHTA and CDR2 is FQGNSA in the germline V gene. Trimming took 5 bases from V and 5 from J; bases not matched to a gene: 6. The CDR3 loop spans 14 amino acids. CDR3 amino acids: CASSRRGEGDTQYF. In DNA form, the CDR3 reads TGTGCCAGCAGCCGGCGGGGGGAAGGAGATACGCAGTATTTT.

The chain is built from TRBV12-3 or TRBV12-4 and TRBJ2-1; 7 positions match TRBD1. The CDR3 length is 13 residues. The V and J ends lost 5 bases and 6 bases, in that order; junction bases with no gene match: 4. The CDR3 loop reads CASSLGQANEQFF. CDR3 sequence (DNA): TGTGCCAGCAGTCTAGGACAGGCCAATGAGCAGTTCTTC.

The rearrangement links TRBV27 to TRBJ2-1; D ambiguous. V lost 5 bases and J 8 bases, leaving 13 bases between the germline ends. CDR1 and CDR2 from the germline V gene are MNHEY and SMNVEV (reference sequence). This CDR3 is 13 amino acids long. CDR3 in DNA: TGTGCCAGCAGTAGACCGCTGGGTGATGAGCAGTTCTTC. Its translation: CASSRPLGDEQFF.

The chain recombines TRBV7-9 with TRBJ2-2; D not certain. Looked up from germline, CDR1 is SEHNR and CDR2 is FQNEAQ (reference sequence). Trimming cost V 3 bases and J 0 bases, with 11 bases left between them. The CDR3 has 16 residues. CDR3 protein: CASSFVLAANTGELFF. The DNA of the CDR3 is TGTGCCAGCAGCTTCGTTTTGGCAGCGAACACCGGGGAGCTGTTTTTT.

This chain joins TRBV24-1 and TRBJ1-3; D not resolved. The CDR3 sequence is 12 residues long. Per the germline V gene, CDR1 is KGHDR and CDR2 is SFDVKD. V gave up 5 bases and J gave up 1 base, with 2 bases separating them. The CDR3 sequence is CATSGSGNTIYF. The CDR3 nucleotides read TGTGCCACCAGTGGGTCTGGAAACACCATATATTTT.

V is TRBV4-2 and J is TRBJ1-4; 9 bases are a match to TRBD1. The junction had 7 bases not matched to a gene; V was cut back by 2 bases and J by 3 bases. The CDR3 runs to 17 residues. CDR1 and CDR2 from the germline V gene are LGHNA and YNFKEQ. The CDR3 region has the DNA TGTGCCAGCAGCCAACACAGGGGGCTGTCGGCTAATGAAAAACTGTTTTTT. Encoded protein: CASSQHRGLSANEKLFF.